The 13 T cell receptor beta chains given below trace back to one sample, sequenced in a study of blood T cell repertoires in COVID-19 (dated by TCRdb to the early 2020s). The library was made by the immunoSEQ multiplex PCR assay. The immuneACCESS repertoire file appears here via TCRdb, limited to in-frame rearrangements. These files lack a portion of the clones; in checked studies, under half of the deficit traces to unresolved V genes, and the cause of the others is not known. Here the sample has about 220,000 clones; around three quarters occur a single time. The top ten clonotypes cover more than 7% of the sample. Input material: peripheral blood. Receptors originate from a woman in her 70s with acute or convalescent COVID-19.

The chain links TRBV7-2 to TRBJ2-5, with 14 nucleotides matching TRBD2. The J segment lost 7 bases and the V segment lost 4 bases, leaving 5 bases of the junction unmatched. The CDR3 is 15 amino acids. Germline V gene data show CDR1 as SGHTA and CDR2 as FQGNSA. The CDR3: CASSSTGLAGGTQYF. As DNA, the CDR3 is TGTGCCAGCAGCTCTACCGGACTAGCGGGGGGGACCCAGTACTTC.

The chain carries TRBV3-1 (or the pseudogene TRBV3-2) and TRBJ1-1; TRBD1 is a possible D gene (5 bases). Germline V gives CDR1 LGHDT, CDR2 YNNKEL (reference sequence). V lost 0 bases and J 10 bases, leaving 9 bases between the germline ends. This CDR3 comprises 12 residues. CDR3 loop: CASSQDRRGAFF. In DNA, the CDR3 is TGTGCCAGCAGCCAAGATCGGAGGGGAGCTTTCTTT.

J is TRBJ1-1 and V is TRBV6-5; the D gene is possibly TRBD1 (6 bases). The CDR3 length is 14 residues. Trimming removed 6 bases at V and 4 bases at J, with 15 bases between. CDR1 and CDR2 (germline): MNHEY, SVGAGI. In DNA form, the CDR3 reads TGTGCCAGCAGCCTACAGGCCAGGGGCACTGAAGCTTTCTTT. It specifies CASSLQARGTEAFF.

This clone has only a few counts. The CDR3 loop is CASESGGVNNEQFF. Written as DNA, the CDR3 is TGTGCCAGCGAGAGCGGGGGGGTGAACAATGAGCAGTTCTTC. This chain connects TRBV7-9 to TRBJ2-1; the match to TRBD2 covers 10 bases. Germline V gene lookup returns CDR1 SEHNR and CDR2 FQNEAQ (reference sequence). J was trimmed by 5 bases and V by 8 bases; bases with no gene match: 6. This CDR3 is built from 14 residues. The full variable domain, rest sourced from reference TRBV7-9 and TRBJ2-1, is DTGVSQNPRHKITKRGQNVTFRCDPISEHNRLYWYRQTLGQGPEFLTYFQNEAQLEKSRLLSDRFSAERPKGSFSTLEIQRTEQGDSAMYLCASESGGVNNEQFFGPGTRLTVL.

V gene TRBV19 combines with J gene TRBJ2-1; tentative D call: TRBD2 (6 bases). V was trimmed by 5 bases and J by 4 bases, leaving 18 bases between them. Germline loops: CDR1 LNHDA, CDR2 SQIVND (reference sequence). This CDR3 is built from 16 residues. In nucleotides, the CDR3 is TGTGCCAGTAGTGATTCGACTAGGCGCTCGTACAATGAGCAGTTCTTC. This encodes CASSDSTRRSYNEQFF.

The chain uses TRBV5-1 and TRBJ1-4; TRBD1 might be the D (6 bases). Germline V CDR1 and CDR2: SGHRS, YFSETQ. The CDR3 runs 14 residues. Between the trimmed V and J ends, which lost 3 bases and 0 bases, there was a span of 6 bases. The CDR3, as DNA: TGCGCCAGCAGCTCAGGGGCAACTAATGAAAAACTGTTTTTT. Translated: CASSSGATNEKLFF.

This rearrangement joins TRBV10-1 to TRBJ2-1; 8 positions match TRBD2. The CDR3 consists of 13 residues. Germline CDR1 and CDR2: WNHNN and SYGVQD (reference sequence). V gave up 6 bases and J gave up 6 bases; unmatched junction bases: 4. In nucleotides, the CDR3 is TGCGCCAGCAGCGAGGGGACTAGCAATGAGCAGTTCTTC. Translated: CASSEGTSNEQFF.

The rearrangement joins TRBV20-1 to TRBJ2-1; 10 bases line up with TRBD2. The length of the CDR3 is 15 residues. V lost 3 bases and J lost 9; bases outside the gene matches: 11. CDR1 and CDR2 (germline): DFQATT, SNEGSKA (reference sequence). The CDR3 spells CSASLGSGGAGEQFF. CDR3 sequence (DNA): TGCAGTGCTAGTCTCGGGAGCGGGGGGGCCGGTGAGCAGTTCTTC.

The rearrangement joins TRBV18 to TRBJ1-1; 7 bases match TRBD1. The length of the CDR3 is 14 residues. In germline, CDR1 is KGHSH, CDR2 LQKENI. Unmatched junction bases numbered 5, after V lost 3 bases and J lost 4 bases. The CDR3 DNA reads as TGTGCCAGCTCACCTCCGACAGGGTTCACTGAAGCTTTCTTT. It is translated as CASSPPTGFTEAFF. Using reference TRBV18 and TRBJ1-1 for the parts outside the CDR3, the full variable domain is NAGVMQNPRHLVRRRGQEARLRCSPMKGHSHVYWYRQLPEEGLKFMVYLQKENIIDESGMPKERFSAEFPKEGPSILRIQQVVRGDSAAYFCASSPPTGFTEAFFGQGTRLTVV.

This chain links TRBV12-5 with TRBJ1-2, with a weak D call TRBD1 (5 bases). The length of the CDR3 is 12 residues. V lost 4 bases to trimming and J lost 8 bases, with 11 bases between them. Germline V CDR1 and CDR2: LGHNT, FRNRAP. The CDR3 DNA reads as TGTGCTAGTGGTTGGGAGGACAACGGCTACACCTTC. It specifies CASGWEDNGYTF.

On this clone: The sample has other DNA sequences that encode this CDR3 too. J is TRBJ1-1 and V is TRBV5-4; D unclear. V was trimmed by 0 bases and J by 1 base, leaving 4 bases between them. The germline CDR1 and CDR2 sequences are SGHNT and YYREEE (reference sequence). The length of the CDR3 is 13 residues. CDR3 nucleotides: TGTGCCAGCAGCTTGGGTCGGAACACTGAAGCTTTCTTT. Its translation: CASSLGRNTEAFF.

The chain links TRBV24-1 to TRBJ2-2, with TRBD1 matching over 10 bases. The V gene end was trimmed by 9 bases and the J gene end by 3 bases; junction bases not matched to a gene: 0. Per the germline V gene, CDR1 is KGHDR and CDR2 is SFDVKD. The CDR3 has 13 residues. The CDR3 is CATGTGDTGELFF. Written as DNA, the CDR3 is TGTGCCACCGGGACAGGGGACACCGGGGAGCTGTTTTTT.

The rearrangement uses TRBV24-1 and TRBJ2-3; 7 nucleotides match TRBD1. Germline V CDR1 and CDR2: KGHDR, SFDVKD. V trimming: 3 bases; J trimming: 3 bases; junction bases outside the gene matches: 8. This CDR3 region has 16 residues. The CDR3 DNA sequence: TGTGCCACCAGTGATCCCAATGACAGGGAGACAGATACGCAGTATTTT. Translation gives CATSDPNDRETDTQYF.